These 23 T cell receptor beta chains share one sample of origin, sequenced in a study of T-cell reconstitution after alpha-beta-depleted transplantation in children (dated by TCRdb to the mid-2010s). Library creation used PCR. Sequenced on an Illumina HiSeq 2500. TCR libraries were prepared with molecular barcoding, using unique molecular identifiers to normalize TCRbeta repertoire quantification. TCRdb reworked the public reads: Q25 trimming with fastp, MiXCR clone assembly, productive beta chains retained. CDR3 protein duplicates are merged, each entry listing the most common genes and DNA. This sample gives approximately 490,000 distinct CDR3 sequences in total; approximately 12% of them show up just once. 4.5% to 6% of the sample lies in the top ten. The sequencing used PBMCs from the stem cell graft donor, collected from the stem cell graft. These receptors were taken from a human donor who donated a stem cell graft to a child with combined immunodeficiency.

This clonotype showed up just a few times. The chain combines TRBV7-2 with TRBJ2-5; TRBD2 might be the D (5 bases). Trimming took 4 bases from V and 2 from J, leaving 14 bases between them. The CDR3 is made up of 15 amino acids. CDR1 and CDR2 from the germline V gene are SGHTA and FQGNSA. The CDR3 loop reads CASSSRADFQETQYF. CDR3 coding DNA: TGTGCCAGCAGCTCGAGGGCGGACTTTCAAGAGACCCAGTACTTC.

This clonotype showed up just a few times. The CDR3 spells CSARLAGKGEQYF. The CDR3 bases are TGCAGCGCCCGACTAGCGGGAAAGGGCGAGCAGTACTTC. The V call is TRBV29-1, the J call TRBJ2-7; TRBD2 matches at 11 bases. The CDR3 extends over 13 amino acids. Germline CDR1 is SQVTM and CDR2 is ANQGSEA. Germline trimming cut 7 bases from V and 6 bases from J; bases unmatched to any gene: 8.

This clonotype occurred many times. The chain has TRBV24-1 and TRBJ2-3, with D possibly TRBD1 on 6 matching bases. CDR1 is KGHDR and CDR2 is SFDVKD in the germline V gene. The CDR3 consists of 15 residues. The ends were cut back, 4 bases at V and 0 bases at J, with 10 bases in the middle. The DNA for the CDR3 is TGTGCCACCAGTGACTGGACAGCTAGCACAGATACGCAGTATTTT. Translation: CATSDWTASTDTQYF.

This clonotype came up many times. The J gene is TRBJ2-1, the V gene TRBV7-2; 7 nucleotides agree with TRBD2. CDR3 length: 19 residues. The V gene end was trimmed by 2 bases and the J gene end by 2 bases; junction bases not matched to a gene: 15. The germline gives CDR1 SGHTA, CDR2 FQGNSA. The CDR3 is CASSLTPWAGEFTYNEQFF. CDR3 nucleotide sequence: TGTGCCAGCAGCTTAACCCCTTGGGCGGGGGAGTTTACCTACAATGAGCAGTTCTTC.

The J gene is TRBJ2-3, the V gene TRBV24-1; D is ambiguous. Trimming stripped 1 base from V and 13 bases from J, with 14 bases between. The CDR3 spans 13 residues. Germline CDR1 reads KGHDR; CDR2 reads SFDVKD. CDR3 bases: TGTGCCACCAGTGATTTCCAAAGGGCAGAGAAGTATTTT. This gives the protein CATSDFQRAEKYF.

This clonotype has a handful of counts. The chain has TRBV7-2 and TRBJ1-1; a weak D match, TRBD1 (5 bases). This CDR3 has 15 residues. Looked up from germline, CDR1 is SGHTA and CDR2 is FQGNSA. The V end was cut by 0 bases, the J end by 4 bases, with 12 bases between. The chain's CDR3 is CASSLARKGPTEAFF. CDR3 DNA sequence: TGTGCCAGCAGCTTAGCCCGAAAGGGACCCACTGAAGCTTTCTTT.

This clonotype was observed a few times. The chain joins TRBV9 to TRBJ2-1, with 7 bases identical to TRBD2. Trimming removed 1 base from V and 6 bases from J; junction bases left unmatched: 16. The CDR3 loop spans 18 amino acids. Germline V gives CDR1 SGDLS, CDR2 YYNGEE. CDR3 sequence: CASSVSGMVGEGTNEQFF. In DNA, the CDR3 is TGTGCCAGCAGCGTATCGGGGATGGTGGGGGAGGGCACCAATGAGCAGTTCTTC.

This clonotype was detected a few times. This chain joins TRBV7-9 and TRBJ2-1; D is undetermined. V lost 5 bases to trimming and J lost 8 bases, with 7 bases between them. Germline V gene lookup returns CDR1 SEHNR and CDR2 FQNEAQ (reference sequence). The CDR3 spans 11 residues. CDR3 amino acids: CASSPMHEQFF. CDR3 in DNA: TGTGCCAGCAGCCCTATGCATGAGCAGTTCTTC. Drawing the rest from reference TRBV7-9 and TRBJ2-1, the complete variable domain is DTGVSQNPRHKITKRGQNVTFRCDPISEHNRLYWYRQTLGQGPEFLTYFQNEAQLEKSRLLSDRFSAERPKGSFSTLEIQRTEQGDSAMYLCASSPMHEQFFGPGTRLTVL.

In this sample, this clonotype turned up many times. The rearrangement uses TRBV11-2 and TRBJ2-4, with a tentative D call TRBD2 (6 bases). Germline V gives CDR1 SGHAT, CDR2 FQNNGV. This CDR3 has 15 amino acids. The germline V and J ends were trimmed by 5 bases and 5 bases, with 16 bases remaining between them. The CDR3 sequence: CASSLGLQHENIQYF. The CDR3 coding sequence is TGTGCCAGCAGCCTCGGACTACAACATGAAAACATTCAGTACTTC.

Many counts were recorded for this clonotype. This chain uses TRBV29-1 with TRBJ2-4; D may be TRBD1 or TRBD2 (6 bases each). V dropped 0 bases and J dropped 7 bases, with 13 bases sitting between them. CDR1 and CDR2 from the germline V gene are SQVTM and ANQGSEA. The CDR3 extends over 14 amino acids. As DNA, the CDR3 is TGCAGCGTTGAAGAAGGAGGGGGACGGAACATTCAGTACTTC. Translation: CSVEEGGGRNIQYF. Using reference TRBV29-1 and TRBJ2-4 for the parts outside the CDR3, the full variable domain is SAVISQKPSRDICQRGTSLTIQCQVDSQVTMMFWYRQQPGQSLTLIATANQGSEATYESGFVIDKFPISRPNLTFSTLTVSNMSPEDSSIYLCSVEEGGGRNIQYFGAGTRLSVL.

In its sample, this clonotype was seen a few times. The rearrangement links TRBV25-1 to TRBJ2-1, with TRBD1 as a possible D gene (6 bases). V was pared by 1 base and J by 4 bases, with 11 bases between. The CDR3 is made up of 15 amino acids. The germline CDR1 and CDR2 sequences are MGHDK and SYGVNS. DNA for the CDR3: TGTGCCAGCAGTGAATGGGGGCTCGGTTACAATGAGCAGTTCTTC. Translating it yields CASSEWGLGYNEQFF.

The V gene is TRBV7-2, the J gene TRBJ2-1; 8 nucleotides match TRBD2. The ends lost 1 base at V and 0 bases at J; junction bases unmatched: 5. The germline gives CDR1 SGHTA, CDR2 FQGNSA. CDR3 length: 17 amino acids. The CDR3 DNA reads TGTGCCAGCAGCTTAGAGCTACGGGGGGGCTCCTACAATGAGCAGTTCTTC. This gives the protein CASSLELRGGSYNEQFF.

The chain couples TRBV4-3 to TRBJ2-1, with 11 bases that match TRBD2. The germline V gene encodes CDR1 LGHNA and CDR2 YSLEER. The CDR3 is made up of 16 amino acids. Trimming took 3 bases from V and 3 from J; bases not matched to a gene: 4. The DNA for the CDR3 is TGCGCCAGCAGCCAGCTCCTAGCGGGAGGCTACAATGAGCAGTTCTTC. It codes for CASSQLLAGGYNEQFF.

V gene TRBV4-3 combines with J gene TRBJ2-7; 11 nucleotides line up with TRBD1. Germline V gene data show CDR1 as LGHNA and CDR2 as YSLEER. Unmatched junction bases numbered 5, after V lost 2 bases and J lost 2 bases. This CDR3 spans 16 amino acids. The CDR3 DNA reads as TGCGCCAGCAGCCAACGACCGGGACAGGGGGCCTACGAGCAGTACTTC. Translation gives CASSQRPGQGAYEQYF.

The V call is TRBV9, the J call TRBJ2-5; the D gene could be TRBD1 or TRBD2 (5 bases each). CDR3 length equals 14 residues. The germline V and J ends were trimmed by 0 bases and 3 bases, with 9 bases remaining between them. Germline values: CDR1 SGDLS, CDR2 YYNGEE. In DNA, the CDR3 is TGTGCCAGCAGCGTAGGTGGGACCGAAGAGACCCAGTACTTC. As protein: CASSVGGTEETQYF.

CDR3 nucleotide sequence: TGTGCCAGCAGTACGCGCCTACAGGCTCCTGGCTACACCTTC. This codes for CASSTRLQAPGYTF. The V and J genes are TRBV12-3 or TRBV12-4 and TRBJ1-2; possibly TRBD1 for D (5 bases). The length of the CDR3 is 14 residues. The V end lost 5 bases, the J end lost 7 bases, and 17 bases lay between the germline ends.

This clonotype was counted ten times or more. The rearrangement joins TRBV20-1 to TRBJ2-7; the D call may be TRBD1 or TRBD2 (6 bases each). Between the trimmed V and J ends, which lost 5 bases and 2 bases, there was a span of 13 bases. The CDR3 consists of 13 residues. Germline V gene sequence: CDR1 DFQATT, CDR2 SNEGSKA (reference sequence). CDR3 loop: CSARGGQTYEQYF. The CDR3 nucleotides read TGCAGTGCTCGAGGGGGGCAAACCTACGAGCAGTACTTC.

This clonotype has only a few counts. The CDR3 spells CASSTRTGLTYEQYF. The CDR3, as DNA: TGTGCCAGCAGTACCCGGACAGGGCTAACCTACGAGCAGTACTTC. The rearrangement joins TRBV27 to TRBJ2-7; TRBD1 matches at 8 bases. Germline V gene data show CDR1 as MNHEY and CDR2 as SMNVEV (reference sequence). The trim removed 5 bases at V and 2 bases at J, leaving 8 bases unmatched. This CDR3 contains 15 residues.

This chain uses TRBV12-3 or TRBV12-4 with TRBJ2-1; TRBD1 matches at 7 bases. V trimming: 5 bases; J trimming: 5 bases; junction bases outside the gene matches: 9. The CDR3 runs 15 residues. The CDR3 DNA reads as TGTGCCAGCAGTCTATACGGGACAGTAGACAATGAGCAGTTCTTC. Protein sequence: CASSLYGTVDNEQFF.

This clonotype was seen many times. The chain employs TRBV29-1 and TRBJ2-7; TRBD1 is a possible D gene (7 bases). Germline CDR1 reads SQVTM; CDR2 reads ANQGSEA. V was pared by 0 bases and J by 0 bases, with 12 bases between. This CDR3 comprises 15 residues. The CDR3 coding sequence is TGCAGCGTTGAAGAAGGGCAGGGGGGCTCCTACGAGCAGTACTTC. This gives the protein CSVEEGQGGSYEQYF.

This clonotype was detected ten times or more. The chain employs TRBV24-1 and TRBJ2-5, with 7 bases that match TRBD1. V trimming: 9 bases; J trimming: 5 bases; junction bases outside the gene matches: 17. The V gene's germline CDR1 is KGHDR and CDR2 SFDVKD. The CDR3 sequence is 16 residues long. CDR3 sequence reads: CATSAPWAGGPETQYF. CDR3 DNA: TGTGCCACCTCGGCCCCTTGGGCAGGGGGTCCGGAGACCCAGTACTTC.

This clonotype appeared many times. This chain joins TRBV7-2 and TRBJ2-2; D gene ambiguous. CDR1 and CDR2 from the germline V gene are SGHTA and FQGNSA. This CDR3 contains 14 residues. V was pared by 7 bases and J by 0 bases, with 9 bases between. The CDR3 coding sequence is TGTGCCAGCAAGGCGAACACGAACACCGGGGAGCTGTTTTTT. Its protein product is CASKANTNTGELFF.

This clonotype was detected only a few times. CDR3 coding DNA: TGTGCCAGCAGTTCAACTACTTGGAGCTCCTACAATGAGCAGTTCTTC. As protein: CASSSTTWSSYNEQFF. The chain recombines TRBV12-3 or TRBV12-4 with TRBJ2-1; no reliable D call. Trimming cost V 4 bases and J 0 bases, with 13 bases left between them. The CDR3 covers 16 residues.